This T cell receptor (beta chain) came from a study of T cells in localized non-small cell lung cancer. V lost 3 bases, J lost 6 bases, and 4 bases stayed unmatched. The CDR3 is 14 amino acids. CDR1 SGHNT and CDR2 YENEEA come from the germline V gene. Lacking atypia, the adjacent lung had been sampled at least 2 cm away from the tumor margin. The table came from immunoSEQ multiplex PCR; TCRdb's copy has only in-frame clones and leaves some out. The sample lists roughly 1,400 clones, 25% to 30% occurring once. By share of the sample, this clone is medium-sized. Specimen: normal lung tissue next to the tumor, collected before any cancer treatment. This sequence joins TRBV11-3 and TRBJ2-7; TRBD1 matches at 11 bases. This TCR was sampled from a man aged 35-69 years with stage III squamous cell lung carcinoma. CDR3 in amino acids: CASSLDRGQVEQYF. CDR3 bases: TGTGCCAGCAGCTTGGACAGGGGGCAGGTCGAGCAGTACTTC.